A single sample gave rise to the 4 T cell receptor beta chains below, sequenced in a study of OX40 agonist ivuxolimab in advanced cancers. TCRdb keeps only in-frame clones here, not all; method: immunoSEQ multiplex PCR. The sample carries about 65,000 clones, around 87% recorded once. Specimen: CD4+ or CD8+ T cells sorted from blood, collected in a trial of the OX40 agonist ivuxolimab. Receptors originate from an adult with an advanced solid tumor such as melanoma, head and neck, liver or kidney cancer.

The V and J genes are TRBV7-3 and TRBJ1-6; 11 bases align to TRBD1. Germline V lookup: CDR1 SGHTA, CDR2 FQGTGA. J gave up 9 bases and V 4 bases, and 2 bases lay outside the gene matches. This CDR3 region has 14 residues. The CDR3 coding sequence is TGTGCCAGCAGCTCCGGACAGGGGGCTTCACCCCTCCACTTT. Its protein product is CASSSGQGASPLHF.

V and J are TRBV5-1 and TRBJ2-4; tentatively, D is TRBD2 (6 bases). The germline V gene encodes CDR1 SGHRS and CDR2 YFSETQ. The CDR3 consists of 13 residues. Trimming cost V 6 bases and J 8 bases, with 15 bases left between them. CDR3 in amino acids: CASTPGSGDIQYF. The CDR3 DNA follows: TGCGCCAGCACCCCGGGTAGCGGAGACATTCAGTACTTC.

The gene calls are TRBV7-2 and TRBJ1-4; a possible D gene is TRBD1 (5 bases). The CDR3 has 16 residues. Looked up from germline, CDR1 is SGHTA and CDR2 is FQGNSA. With 2 bases removed from V and 0 bases from J, the gap between germline ends came to 10 bases. CDR3 amino acids: CASSLTGPATNEKLFF. In DNA, the CDR3 is TGTGCCAGCAGCTTAACGGGACCGGCAACTAATGAAAAACTGTTTTTT.

The chain has TRBV5-6 and TRBJ2-3; unclear D gene. Germline values: CDR1 SGHDT, CDR2 YYEEEE. CDR3 size: 16 residues. Trimming cost V 0 bases and J 3 bases, with 14 bases left between them. In DNA form, the CDR3 reads TGTGCCAGCAGCTTGGAGGTACGGGCCGGGACAGATACGCAGTATTTT. The encoded protein is CASSLEVRAGTDTQYF.